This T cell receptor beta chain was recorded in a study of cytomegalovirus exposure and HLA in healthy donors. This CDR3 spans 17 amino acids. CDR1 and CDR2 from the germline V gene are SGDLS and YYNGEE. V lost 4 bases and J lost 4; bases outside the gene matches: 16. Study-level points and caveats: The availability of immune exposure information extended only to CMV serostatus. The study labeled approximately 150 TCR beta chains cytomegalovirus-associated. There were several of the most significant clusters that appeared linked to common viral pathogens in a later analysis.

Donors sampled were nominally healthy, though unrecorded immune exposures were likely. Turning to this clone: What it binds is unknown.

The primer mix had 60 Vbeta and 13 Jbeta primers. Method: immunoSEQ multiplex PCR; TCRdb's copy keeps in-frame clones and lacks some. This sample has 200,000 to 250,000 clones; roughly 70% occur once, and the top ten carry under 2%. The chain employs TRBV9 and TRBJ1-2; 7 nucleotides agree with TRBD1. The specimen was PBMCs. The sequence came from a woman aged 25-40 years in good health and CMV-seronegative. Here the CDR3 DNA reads TGTGCCAGCAGCCCCGAGGGCCTTTACCGGGACAGCTATGGCTACACCTTC. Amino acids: CASSPEGLYRDSYGYTF.